In its sample, the clone carrying this T cell receptor (beta chain) was seen many times. Antigen specificity is unknown. It was patients with CD8+CD57+ cell expansion by flow cytometry who were chosen for sequencing. These data come from a study of CD8+CD57+ T cells in acquired aplastic anemia. Genomic DNA templated the TCR beta VDJ and CDR3 profiling. MiXCR, run by TCRdb on the reads, gives a single entry per CDR3 protein. This table has 190,000 or so distinct CDR3 sequences, around 48% appearing once. The CDR3 is made up of 17 amino acids. Trimming removed 6 bases at V and 3 bases at J, with 24 bases between. Germline CDR1 reads SNHLY; CDR2 reads FYNNEI. Study results and limitations: Nearly 30 CD8+ CDR3 sequences were shared between patients and controls.

This chain joins TRBV2 and TRBJ2-7, with D perhaps given as TRBD1 or TRBD2 (6 bases each). The sample comprised sorted CD4+, CD8+, or CD8+CD57+ T cells (not recorded which) from PBMCs. This clonotype was sampled from a human donor with aplastic anemia. This CDR3 is CASRRGVGQPRVYEQYF. The CDR3 bases are TGTGCCAGCAGGAGGGGGGTTGGGCAGCCCCGGGTCTACGAGCAGTACTTC.